The rows below give T cell receptor beta chains drawn from one sample of a study of blood T cell repertoires in COVID-19. Sequencing used immunoSEQ multiplex PCR; TCRdb keeps in-frame clones, though not all of them. The sample contains approximately 170,000 clones, 85% to 90% of which appear only once. The sequenced material came from peripheral blood. The receptors were gathered from a woman in her sixties or seventies with COVID-19, enrolled during active disease. Both conserved end residues are part of each CDR3. D genes are given only for firm matches. The size field is filled for only some rows; it gives once, few, many or a size class.

CDR3 protein: CASSLRGNNSPLHF; CDR3 DNA: TGTGCCAGCAGCTTACGAGGGAATAATTCACCCCTCCACTTT; clone size: few; D gene: .; J gene: TRBJ1-6; V gene: TRBV11-1
CDR3 protein: CASTLAGVRVTQYF; CDR3 DNA: TGTGCCAGCACACTAGCGGGAGTAAGGGTTACGCAGTATTTT; clone size: .; D gene: TRBD2; J gene: TRBJ2-3; V gene: TRBV11-2
CDR3 protein: CASKPTEDTEAFF; CDR3 DNA: TGTGCCAGTAAGCCGACAGAGGACACTGAAGCTTTCTTT; clone size: .; D gene: .; J gene: TRBJ1-1; V gene: TRBV19
CDR3 protein: CAWSVKSSGANVLTF; CDR3 DNA: TGTGCCTGGAGTGTAAAGAGCTCTGGGGCCAACGTCCTGACTTTC; clone size: .; D gene: .; J gene: TRBJ2-6; V gene: TRBV30
CDR3 protein: CATAEQGTRSTEAFF; CDR3 DNA: TGTGCCACCGCGGAACAGGGGACAAGAAGCACTGAAGCTTTCTTT; clone size: .; D gene: TRBD1; J gene: TRBJ1-1; V gene: TRBV19
CDR3 protein: CASSLMAGLANQETQYF; CDR3 DNA: TGTGCCAGCAGCTTAATGGCCGGACTAGCGAACCAAGAGACCCAGTACTTC; clone size: once; D gene: TRBD2; J gene: TRBJ2-5; V gene: TRBV7-6
CDR3 protein: CASSYSPNTGELFF; CDR3 DNA: TGTGCCAGCAGCTACAGCCCGAACACCGGGGAGCTGTTTTTT; clone size: .; D gene: .; J gene: TRBJ2-2; V gene: TRBV11-2
CDR3 protein: CASSLAPGPGNTIYF; CDR3 DNA: TGTGCCAGCAGCTTAGCGCCAGGGCCTGGAAACACCATATATTTT; clone size: .; D gene: .; J gene: TRBJ1-3; V gene: TRBV7-2
CDR3 protein: CASSQDGLLAGVAYNEQFF; CDR3 DNA: TGCGCCAGCAGCCAAGATGGCCTACTAGCGGGAGTAGCCTACAATGAGCAGTTCTTC; clone size: .; D gene: TRBD2; J gene: TRBJ2-1; V gene: TRBV4-1
CDR3 protein: CASSVEWSVGGEQFF; CDR3 DNA: TGTGCCAGCAGCGTAGAGTGGTCCGTCGGCGGTGAGCAGTTCTTC; clone size: .; D gene: .; J gene: TRBJ2-1; V gene: TRBV7-2
CDR3 protein: CATRVGTEAFF; CDR3 DNA: TGTGCTACCCGGGTCGGGACTGAAGCTTTCTTT; clone size: .; D gene: .; J gene: TRBJ1-1; V gene: TRBV24-1
CDR3 protein: CASSPVYRGRGYTF; CDR3 DNA: TGTGCCAGCAGCCCTGTCTACAGGGGACGGGGCTACACCTTC; clone size: once; D gene: TRBD1; J gene: TRBJ1-2; V gene: TRBV5-6
CDR3 protein: CASSQAPNLARSIEAFF; CDR3 DNA: TGTGCCAGCAGCCAAGCCCCAAATCTTGCCAGAAGTATTGAAGCTTTCTTT; clone size: .; D gene: .; J gene: TRBJ1-1; V gene: TRBV4-2
CDR3 protein: CASSPGQFMNTEAFF; CDR3 DNA: TGTGCCAGCAGCCCAGGACAGTTTATGAACACTGAAGCTTTCTTT; clone size: .; D gene: .; J gene: TRBJ1-1; V gene: TRBV5-4
CDR3 protein: CASSIQGTNTGELFF; CDR3 DNA: TGTGCCAGCAGCATACAGGGTACGAACACCGGGGAGCTGTTTTTT; clone size: .; D gene: .; J gene: TRBJ2-2; V gene: TRBV5-6
CDR3 protein: CASSPSRQGYEQYF; CDR3 DNA: TGTGCCAGCAGTCCTTCCCGACAGGGCTACGAGCAGTACTTC; clone size: .; D gene: TRBD1; J gene: TRBJ2-7; V gene: TRBV6-5
CDR3 protein: CASSQDRAERRTDTQYF; CDR3 DNA: TGTGCCAGCAGCCAAGACCGAGCGGAGCGGCGCACAGATACGCAGTATTTT; clone size: once; D gene: .; J gene: TRBJ2-3; V gene: TRBV4-2
CDR3 protein: CASSQRVAQQETQYF; CDR3 DNA: TGTGCCAGCAGCCAAAGGGTAGCGCAACAAGAGACCCAGTACTTC; clone size: .; D gene: .; J gene: TRBJ2-5; V gene: TRBV3-1/TRBV3-2
CDR3 protein: CASSYSDRGRGGYTF; CDR3 DNA: TGTGCCAGCAGTTACTCGGACAGGGGGCGTGGTGGCTACACCTTC; clone size: .; D gene: TRBD1; J gene: TRBJ1-2; V gene: TRBV6-5
CDR3 protein: CASSYRGGNQPQHF; CDR3 DNA: TGTGCCAGCAGTTACCGGGGGGGCAATCAGCCCCAGCATTTT; clone size: .; D gene: .; J gene: TRBJ1-5; V gene: TRBV6-2/TRBV6-3
CDR3 protein: CASSLIGQAGQPQHF; CDR3 DNA: TGTGCCAGCAGTTTAATAGGACAGGCGGGTCAGCCCCAGCATTTT; clone size: .; D gene: TRBD1; J gene: TRBJ1-5; V gene: TRBV28
CDR3 protein: CASSSTWNTEAFF; CDR3 DNA: TGTGCCAGCAGCTCGACTTGGAACACTGAAGCTTTCTTT; clone size: .; D gene: .; J gene: TRBJ1-1; V gene: TRBV11-2
CDR3 protein: CSASGVLAGALKDYEQYF; CDR3 DNA: TGCAGTGCTAGTGGGGTTCTAGCGGGAGCACTCAAGGACTACGAGCAGTACTTC; clone size: .; D gene: TRBD2; J gene: TRBJ2-7; V gene: TRBV20-1
CDR3 protein: CASMRPGTSGMGTQYF; CDR3 DNA: TGTGCCAGTATGCGCCCCGGGACTAGCGGGATGGGTACGCAGTATTTT; clone size: .; D gene: TRBD2; J gene: TRBJ2-3; V gene: TRBV19
CDR3 protein: CASSVTDTSRNEQFF; CDR3 DNA: TGTGCCAGCAGCGTAACGGACACCAGTCGGAATGAGCAGTTCTTC; clone size: .; D gene: .; J gene: TRBJ2-1; V gene: TRBV9
CDR3 protein: CASSLSRNSNTEAFF; CDR3 DNA: TGTGCCAGCAGCCTGTCGCGTAACAGCAACACTGAAGCTTTCTTT; clone size: once; D gene: .; J gene: TRBJ1-1; V gene: TRBV6-5